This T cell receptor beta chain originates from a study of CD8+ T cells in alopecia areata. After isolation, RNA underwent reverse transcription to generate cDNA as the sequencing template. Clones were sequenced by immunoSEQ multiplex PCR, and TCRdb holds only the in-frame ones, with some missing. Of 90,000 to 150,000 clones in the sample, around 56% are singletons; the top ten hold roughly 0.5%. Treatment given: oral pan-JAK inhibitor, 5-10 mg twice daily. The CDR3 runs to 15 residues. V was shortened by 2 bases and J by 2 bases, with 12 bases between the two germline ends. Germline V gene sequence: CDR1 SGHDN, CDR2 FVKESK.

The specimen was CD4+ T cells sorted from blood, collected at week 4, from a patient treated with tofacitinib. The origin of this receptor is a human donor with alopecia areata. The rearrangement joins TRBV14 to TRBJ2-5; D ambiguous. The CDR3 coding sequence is TGTGCCAGCAGCCAAATTCAACCAAGACAAGAGACCCAGTACTTC. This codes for CASSQIQPRQETQYF.